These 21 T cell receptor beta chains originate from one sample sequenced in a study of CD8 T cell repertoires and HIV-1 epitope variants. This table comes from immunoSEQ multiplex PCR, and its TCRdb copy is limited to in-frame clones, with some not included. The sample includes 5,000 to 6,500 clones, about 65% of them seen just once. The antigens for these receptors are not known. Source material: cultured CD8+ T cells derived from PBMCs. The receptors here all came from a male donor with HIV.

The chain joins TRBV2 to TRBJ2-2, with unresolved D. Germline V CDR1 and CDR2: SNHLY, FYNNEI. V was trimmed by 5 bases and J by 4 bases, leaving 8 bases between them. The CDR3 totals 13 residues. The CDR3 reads CASSWTGTGELFF. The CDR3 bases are TGTGCCAGCAGTTGGACGGGCACCGGGGAGCTGTTTTTT.

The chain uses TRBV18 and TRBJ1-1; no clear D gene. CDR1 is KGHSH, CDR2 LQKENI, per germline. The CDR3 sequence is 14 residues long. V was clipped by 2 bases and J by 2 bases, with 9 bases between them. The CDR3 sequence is CASSPFPDNTEAFF. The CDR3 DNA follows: TGTGCCAGCTCACCATTTCCAGATAACACTGAAGCTTTCTTT.

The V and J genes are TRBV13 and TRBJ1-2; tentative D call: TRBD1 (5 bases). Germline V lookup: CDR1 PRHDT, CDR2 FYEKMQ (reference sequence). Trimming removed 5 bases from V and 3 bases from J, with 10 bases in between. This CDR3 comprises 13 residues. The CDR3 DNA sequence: TGTGCCAGCAGCCAAGACAGATACTATGGCTACACCTTC. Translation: CASSQDRYYGYTF.

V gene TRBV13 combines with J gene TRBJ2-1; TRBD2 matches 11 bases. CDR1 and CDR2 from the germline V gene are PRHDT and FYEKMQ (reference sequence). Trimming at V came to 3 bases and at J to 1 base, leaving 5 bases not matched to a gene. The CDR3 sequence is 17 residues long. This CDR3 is CASSFGSGRGSYNEQFF. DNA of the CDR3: TGTGCCAGCAGCTTTGGTAGCGGGAGGGGGTCCTACAATGAGCAGTTCTTC.

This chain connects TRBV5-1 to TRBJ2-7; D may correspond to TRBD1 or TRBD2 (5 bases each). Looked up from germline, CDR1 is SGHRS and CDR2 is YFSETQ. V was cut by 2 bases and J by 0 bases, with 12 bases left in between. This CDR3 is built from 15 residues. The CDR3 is CASSFLTGPSYEQYF. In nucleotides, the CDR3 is TGCGCCAGCAGCTTTCTGACGGGACCCTCCTACGAGCAGTACTTC.

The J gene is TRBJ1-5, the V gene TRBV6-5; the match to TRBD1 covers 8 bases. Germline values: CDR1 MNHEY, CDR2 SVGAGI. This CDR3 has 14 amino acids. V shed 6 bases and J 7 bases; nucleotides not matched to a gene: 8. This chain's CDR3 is CASRSGQGKQPQHF. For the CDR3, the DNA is TGTGCCAGCAGATCCGGACAGGGAAAACAGCCCCAGCATTTT.

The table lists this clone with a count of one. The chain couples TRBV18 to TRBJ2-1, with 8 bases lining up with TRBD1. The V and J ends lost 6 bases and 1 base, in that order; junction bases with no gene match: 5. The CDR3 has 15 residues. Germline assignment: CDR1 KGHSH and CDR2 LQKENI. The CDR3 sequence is CASSHRDRSYNEQFF. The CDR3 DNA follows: TGTGCCAGCTCCCACCGGGACAGGTCCTACAATGAGCAGTTCTTC. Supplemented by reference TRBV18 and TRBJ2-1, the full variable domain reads NAGVMQNPRHLVRRRGQEARLRCSPMKGHSHVYWYRQLPEEGLKFMVYLQKENIIDESGMPKERFSAEFPKEGPSILRIQQVVRGDSAAYFCASSHRDRSYNEQFFGPGTRLTVL.

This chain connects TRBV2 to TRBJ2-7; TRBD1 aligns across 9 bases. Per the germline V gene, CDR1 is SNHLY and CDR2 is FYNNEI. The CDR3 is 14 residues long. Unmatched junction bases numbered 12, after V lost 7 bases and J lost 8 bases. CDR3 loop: CASKSGTGNEKQYF. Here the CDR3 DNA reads TGTGCCAGCAAATCCGGGACAGGGAACGAAAAGCAGTACTTC.

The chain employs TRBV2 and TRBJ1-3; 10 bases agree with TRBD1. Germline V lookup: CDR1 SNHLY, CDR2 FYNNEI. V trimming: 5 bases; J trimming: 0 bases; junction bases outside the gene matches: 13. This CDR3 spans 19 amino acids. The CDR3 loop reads CASSHGTGDPGDSGNTIYF. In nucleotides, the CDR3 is TGTGCCAGCAGTCACGGGACAGGGGATCCCGGGGACTCTGGAAACACCATATATTTT.

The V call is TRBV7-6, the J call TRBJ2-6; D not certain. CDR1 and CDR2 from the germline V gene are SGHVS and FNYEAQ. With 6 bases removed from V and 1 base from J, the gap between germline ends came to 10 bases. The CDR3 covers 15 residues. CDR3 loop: CASSSFGSGANVLTF. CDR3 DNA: TGTGCCAGCAGTTCCTTCGGATCTGGGGCCAACGTCCTGACTTTC.

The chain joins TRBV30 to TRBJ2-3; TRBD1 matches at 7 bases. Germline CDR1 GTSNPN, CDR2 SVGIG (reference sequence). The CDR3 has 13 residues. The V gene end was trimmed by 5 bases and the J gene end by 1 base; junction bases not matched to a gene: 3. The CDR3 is CAWEGAGTDTQYF. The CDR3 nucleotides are TGTGCCTGGGAGGGGGCGGGCACAGATACGCAGTATTTT.

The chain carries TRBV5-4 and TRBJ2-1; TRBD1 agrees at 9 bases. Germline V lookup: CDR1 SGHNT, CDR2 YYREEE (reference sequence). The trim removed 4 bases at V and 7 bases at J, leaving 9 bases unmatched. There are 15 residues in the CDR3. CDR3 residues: CASSPRDREWNEQFF. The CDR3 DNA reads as TGTGCCAGCAGCCCCCGGGACAGGGAGTGGAATGAGCAGTTCTTC.

The CDR3 bases are TGTGCCAGCACCGAAGCGGGGGGGCTTATCACCGGGGAGCTGTTTTTT. Translating it yields CASTEAGGLITGELFF. This rearrangement joins TRBV7-2 to TRBJ2-2; TRBD2 matches at 10 bases. The CDR3 extends over 16 amino acids. The germline V gene has CDR1 SGHTA and CDR2 FQGNSA. The V gene end was trimmed by 7 bases and the J gene end by 4 bases; junction bases not matched to a gene: 9.

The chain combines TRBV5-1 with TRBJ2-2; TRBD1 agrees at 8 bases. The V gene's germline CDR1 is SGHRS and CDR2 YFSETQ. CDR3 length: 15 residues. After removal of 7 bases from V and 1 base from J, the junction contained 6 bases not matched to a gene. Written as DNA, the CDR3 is TGCGCCAGCCGAATGGACAGGGTGAACACCGGGGAGCTGTTTTTT. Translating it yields CASRMDRVNTGELFF.

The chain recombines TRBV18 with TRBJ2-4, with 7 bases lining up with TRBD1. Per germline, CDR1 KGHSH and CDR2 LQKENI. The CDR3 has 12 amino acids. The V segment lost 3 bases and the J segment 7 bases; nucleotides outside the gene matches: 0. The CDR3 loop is CASSPGQNIQYF. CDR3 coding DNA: TGTGCCAGCTCACCGGGACAGAACATTCAGTACTTC.

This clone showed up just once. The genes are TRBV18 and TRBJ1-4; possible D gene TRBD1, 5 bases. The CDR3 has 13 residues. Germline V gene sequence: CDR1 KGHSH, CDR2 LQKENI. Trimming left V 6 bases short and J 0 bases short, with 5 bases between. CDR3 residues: CASSTATNEKLFF. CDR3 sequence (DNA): TGTGCCAGCTCGACAGCAACTAATGAAAAACTGTTTTTT.

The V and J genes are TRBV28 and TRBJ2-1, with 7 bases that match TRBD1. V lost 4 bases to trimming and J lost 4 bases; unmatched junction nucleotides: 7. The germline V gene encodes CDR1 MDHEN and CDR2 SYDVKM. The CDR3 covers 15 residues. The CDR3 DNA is TGTGCCAGCAGTTCCGTCCAGGGGGATTACAATGAGCAGTTCTTC. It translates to CASSSVQGDYNEQFF.

The CDR3 DNA reads TGTGCCAGCAGTTACGTCCGGGACAGGGGATTCGATGGCTACACCTTC. Translation: CASSYVRDRGFDGYTF. The V gene is TRBV6-5, the J gene TRBJ1-2; 10 bases agree with TRBD1. The CDR3 consists of 16 residues. Germline lookup yields CDR1 MNHEY and CDR2 SVGAGI. Trimming at V came to 2 bases and at J to 6 bases, leaving 9 bases not matched to a gene.

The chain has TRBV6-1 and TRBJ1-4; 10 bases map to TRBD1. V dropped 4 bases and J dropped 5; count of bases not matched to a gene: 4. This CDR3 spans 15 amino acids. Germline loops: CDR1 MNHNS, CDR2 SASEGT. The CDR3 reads CASSARGQGNEKLFF. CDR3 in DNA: TGTGCCAGCAGTGCTAGGGGACAGGGGAATGAAAAACTGTTTTTT.

The CDR3 reads CASSLSEGAGYTF. The CDR3 bases are TGTGCCAGCAGTTTATCAGAAGGGGCTGGCTACACCTTC. This chain links TRBV28 with TRBJ1-2; tentative D call: TRBD1 (5 bases). Trimming took 1 base from V and 7 from J, leaving 10 bases between them. This CDR3 contains 13 residues. The germline V gene has CDR1 MDHEN and CDR2 SYDVKM.

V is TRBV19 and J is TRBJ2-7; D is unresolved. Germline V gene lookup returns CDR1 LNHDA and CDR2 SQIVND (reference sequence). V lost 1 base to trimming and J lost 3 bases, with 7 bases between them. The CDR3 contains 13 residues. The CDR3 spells CASSIAAGYEQYF. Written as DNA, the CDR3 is TGTGCCAGTAGTATAGCAGCCGGCTACGAGCAGTACTTC.